The 8 T cell receptor beta chains below come from one sample, sequenced in a study of blood T cells in healthy people across ages. Then a second PCR, running roughly 7 to 11 cycles, was carried out with a sample-barcoded 5' primer and a J-beta primer mix. TCRdb fed the 5' RACE reads into MiXCR, producing one record per CDR3 protein. The table records 380,000 or so distinct CDR3 sequences, about 52% of them present only once. What was sequenced was blood. These receptors were collected from a man between 60 and 70 years old in good health.

The V call is TRBV7-9, the J call TRBJ1-2; no definite D call. Germline values: CDR1 SEHNR, CDR2 FQNEAQ (reference sequence). Trimming removed 1 base at V and 4 bases at J, with 10 bases between. CDR3 size: 14 residues. The CDR3 spells CASSLGSGSYGYTF. DNA of the CDR3: TGTGCCAGCAGCTTAGGGAGCGGGAGCTATGGCTACACCTTC.

This clonotype was found many times. The V and J genes are TRBV28 and TRBJ2-7; no clear D gene. CDR1 is MDHEN and CDR2 is SYDVKM in the germline V gene. Trimming shortened V by 5 bases and J by 2 bases, and 4 bases separated the two germline ends. The CDR3 extends over 11 amino acids. CDR3 protein: CASSRAYEQYF. CDR3 bases: TGTGCCAGCAGTAGAGCCTACGAGCAGTACTTC.

This clonotype was recorded once. The J gene is TRBJ2-3, the V gene TRBV29-1, with D possibly being TRBD2 (6 bases). Looked up from germline, CDR1 is SQVTM and CDR2 is ANQGSEA. The CDR3 is 14 amino acids. V lost 6 bases and J lost 0, with 13 bases in between. The CDR3 DNA sequence: TGCAGCGTCGCGCGGGGCGCGAGCACAGATACGCAGTATTTT. Amino acids: CSVARGASTDTQYF.

As for this clonotype: The junction and the germline gene differ at one end; a read error may be behind it. The V call is TRBV5-4, the J call TRBJ1-2, with 11 bases identical to TRBD1. This CDR3 region has 15 residues. The V gene's germline CDR1 is SGHNT and CDR2 YYREEE (reference sequence). CDR3 in amino acids: CTSSYPGQGGYGYTF. The CDR3 DNA reads as TGTACCAGCAGCTACCCGGGACAGGGGGGCTATGGCTACACCTTC.

The gene calls are TRBV4-3 and TRBJ1-4; D remains unclear. Trimming took 1 base from V and 4 from J, leaving 10 bases between them. CDR3 length equals 15 residues. Per the germline V gene, CDR1 is LGHNA and CDR2 is YSLEER. The CDR3 DNA sequence: TGCGCCAGCAGCCAAGGAAGACAACTTAATGAAAAACTGTTTTTT. This codes for CASSQGRQLNEKLFF.

The sample holds a few counts of this clonotype. V is TRBV11-1 and J is TRBJ2-1; D remains unclear. The germline CDR1 and CDR2 sequences are SGHAT and FQDESV (reference sequence). V gave up 3 bases and J gave up 0 bases, with 12 bases separating them. The CDR3 totals 16 residues. CDR3 amino acids: CASSLADPGSYNEQFF. The CDR3 coding sequence is TGTGCCAGCAGCTTGGCTGACCCCGGCTCCTACAATGAGCAGTTCTTC.

The rearrangement links TRBV10-3 to TRBJ2-7; 9 bases match TRBD1. V lost 9 bases to trimming and J lost 6 bases; unmatched junction nucleotides: 12. Germline V CDR1 and CDR2: ENHRY, SYGVKD. This CDR3 is built from 14 residues. Here the CDR3 DNA reads TGTGCCATTGGGGGGGGACAGGGAAAGGCCGAGCAGTACTTC. Translating gives CAIGGGQGKAEQYF.

This sequence joins TRBV9 and TRBJ1-2, with TRBD1 matching 9 bases. CDR1 is SGDLS, CDR2 YYNGEE, per germline. The V and J ends lost 3 bases and 7 bases, in that order; junction bases with no gene match: 4. The CDR3 consists of 13 residues. CDR3 coding DNA: TGTGCCAGCAGCGCAACAGGGGGCTTTGGCTACACCTTC. Its translation is CASSATGGFGYTF. The entire variable domain, with the rest obtained from reference TRBV9 and TRBJ1-2, is as follows: DSGVTQTPKHLITATGQRVTLRCSPRSGDLSVYWYQQSLDQGLQFLIQYYNGEERAKGNILERFSAQQFPDLHSELNLSSLELGDSALYFCASSATGGFGYTFGSGTRLTVV.